This T cell receptor (beta chain) emerged from a study of T cells in Graves' hyperthyroidism and ophthalmopathy. Overall study: Before treatment of any kind, peripheral blood was taken at initial diagnosis.

RNA transcripts gave rise to amplified TCR beta CDR3 regions. The HTBI primer set served for first-round RT-PCR of the TCR CDR3. TCRdb recomputed calls from the multiplex PCR reads with MiXCR, one row per CDR3 protein. The repertoire holds about 270,000 distinct CDR3 sequences, with nearly 15% as singletons. Study-wide points: Most clonotypes expanded in the thyroid (above 0.001) were also present in blood.

There are many counts of this clonotype. Its specificity is unknown. Before ophthalmopathy appeared, progressors gave blood at initial hyperthyroidism diagnosis. Out of more than 8 ml of fresh peripheral blood came the PBMCs. Germline values: CDR1 SGHRS, CDR2 YFSETQ. Trimming shortened V by 2 bases and J by 4 bases, and 15 bases separated the two germline ends. The CDR3 extends over 15 amino acids. The chain employs TRBV5-1 and TRBJ2-5, with a weak D call TRBD2 (5 bases). The sequencing input was blood. The sequence came from a woman in her forties or fifties with Graves' hyperthyroidism that later progressed to Graves' ophthalmopathy. CDR3 residues: CASSFNGDSGETQYF. DNA for the CDR3: TGCGCCAGCAGCTTTAACGGGGATTCGGGAGAGACCCAGTACTTC. The entire variable domain, with the rest obtained from reference TRBV5-1 and TRBJ2-5, is as follows: KAGVTQTPRYLIKTRGQQVTLSCSPISGHRSVSWYQQTPGQGLQFLFEYFSETQRNKGNFPGRFSGRQFSNSRSEMNVSTLELGDSALYLCASSFNGDSGETQYFGPGTRLLVL.